This T cell receptor beta chain was captured in a study of vaccination effects on CD4 cells after COVID-19. Sequencing was performed with immunoSEQ multiplex PCR; in TCRdb, only in-frame clones are kept and a portion is missing. The table shows tens of thousands of clones, with under 90% occurring only once. Prior to sequencing, the ViraFEST assay stimulated PBMC with viral peptide pools, which expanded the antigen-specific CD4+ T cells. Scientists isolated CD4+ T cells after an approximately 9-day culture period ended. None of these healthy vaccinees had been infected with SARS-CoV-2 before vaccination. On days 3 and 7, fresh IL-2 medium replaced half the medium. General study results and limits: The study, lacking early post-infection timepoints, had few convalescent patients. Healthy vaccine recipients' vaccine-induced clones were almost all SARS-CoV-2 mono-reactive.

V was cut by 7 bases and J by 1 base, with 16 bases left in between. The length of the CDR3 is 14 residues. The germline V gene has CDR1 GTSNPN and CDR2 SVGIG (reference sequence). Turning to this clone: Its matching antigen is unknown.

The J gene is TRBJ1-1, the V gene TRBV30; weak D call: TRBD1 (6 bases). Sequenced here: CD4+ T cells from PBMCs cultured with SARS-CoV-2 spike peptides, sampled before COVID-19 vaccination. The origin of this receptor is a human donor who received a COVID-19 vaccine. In DNA, the CDR3 is TGTGCCTCCTATACGTTACAGGGGAACACTGAAGCTTTCTTT. This sequence encodes CASYTLQGNTEAFF.